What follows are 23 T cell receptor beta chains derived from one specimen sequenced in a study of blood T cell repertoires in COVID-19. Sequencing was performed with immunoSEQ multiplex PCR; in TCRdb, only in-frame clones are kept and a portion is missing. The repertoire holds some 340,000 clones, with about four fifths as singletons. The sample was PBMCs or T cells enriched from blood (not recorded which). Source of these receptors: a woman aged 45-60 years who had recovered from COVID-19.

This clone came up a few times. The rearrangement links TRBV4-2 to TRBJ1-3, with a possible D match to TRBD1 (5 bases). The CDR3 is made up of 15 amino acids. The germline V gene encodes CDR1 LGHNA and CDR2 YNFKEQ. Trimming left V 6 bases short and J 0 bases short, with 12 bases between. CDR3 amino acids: CASSPSGNSGNTIYF. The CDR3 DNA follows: TGTGCCAGCAGTCCCTCAGGGAACTCTGGAAACACCATATATTTT.

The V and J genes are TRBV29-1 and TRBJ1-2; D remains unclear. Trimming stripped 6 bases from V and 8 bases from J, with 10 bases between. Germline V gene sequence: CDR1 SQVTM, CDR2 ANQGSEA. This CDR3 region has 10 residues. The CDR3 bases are TGCAGCGTCGCAGAACAGGGCTACACCTTC. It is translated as CSVAEQGYTF.

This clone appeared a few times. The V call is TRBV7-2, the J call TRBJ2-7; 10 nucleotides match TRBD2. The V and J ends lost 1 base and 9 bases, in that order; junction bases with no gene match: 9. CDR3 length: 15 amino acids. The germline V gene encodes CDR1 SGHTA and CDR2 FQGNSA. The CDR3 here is CASSLESSSGGRQYF. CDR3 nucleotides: TGTGCCAGCAGCTTAGAATCCTCTAGCGGGGGCCGGCAGTACTTC.

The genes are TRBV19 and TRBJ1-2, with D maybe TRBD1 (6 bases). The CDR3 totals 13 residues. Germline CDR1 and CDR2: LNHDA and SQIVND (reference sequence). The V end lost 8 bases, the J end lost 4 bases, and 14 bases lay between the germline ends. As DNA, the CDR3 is TGTGCCAGTCACTCAGGGGTTCCCTATGGCTACACCTTC. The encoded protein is CASHSGVPYGYTF.

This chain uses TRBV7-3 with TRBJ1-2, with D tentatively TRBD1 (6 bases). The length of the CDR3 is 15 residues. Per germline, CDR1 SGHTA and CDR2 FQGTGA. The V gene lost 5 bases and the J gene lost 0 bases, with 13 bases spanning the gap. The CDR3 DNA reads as TGTGCCAGCAGCCCCTCGGCAGGGGCTAACTATGGCTACACCTTC. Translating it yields CASSPSAGANYGYTF. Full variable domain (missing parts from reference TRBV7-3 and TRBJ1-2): GAGVSQTPSNKVTEKGKYVELRCDPISGHTALYWYRQSLGQGPEFLIYFQGTGAADDSGLPNDRFFAVRPEGSVSTLKIQRTERGDSAVYLCASSPSAGANYGYTFGSGTRLTVV.

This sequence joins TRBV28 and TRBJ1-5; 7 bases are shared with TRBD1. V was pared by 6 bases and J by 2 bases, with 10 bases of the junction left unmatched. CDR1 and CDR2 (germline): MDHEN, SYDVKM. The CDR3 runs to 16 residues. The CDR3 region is CASRRPYRGGNQPQHF. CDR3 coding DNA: TGTGCCAGCAGAAGACCCTACAGGGGTGGCAATCAGCCCCAGCATTTT.

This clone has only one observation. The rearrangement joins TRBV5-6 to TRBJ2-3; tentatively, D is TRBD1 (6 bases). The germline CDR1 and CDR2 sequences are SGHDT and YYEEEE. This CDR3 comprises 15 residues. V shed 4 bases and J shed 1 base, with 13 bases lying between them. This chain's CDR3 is CASSTGFRGTDTQYF. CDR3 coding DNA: TGTGCCAGCAGCACAGGGTTTCGGGGCACAGATACGCAGTATTTT.

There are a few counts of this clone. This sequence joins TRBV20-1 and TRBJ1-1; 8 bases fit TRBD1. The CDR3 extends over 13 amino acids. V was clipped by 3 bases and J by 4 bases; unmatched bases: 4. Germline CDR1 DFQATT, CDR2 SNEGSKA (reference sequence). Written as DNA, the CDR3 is TGCAGTGCTAGTGTCGGACAGGGCACTGAAGCTTTCTTT. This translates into CSASVGQGTEAFF.

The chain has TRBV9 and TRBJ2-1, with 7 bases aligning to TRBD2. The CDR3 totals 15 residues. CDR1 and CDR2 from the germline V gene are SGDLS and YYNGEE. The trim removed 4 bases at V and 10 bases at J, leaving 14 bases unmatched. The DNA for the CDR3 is TGTGCCAGCAGCACCCCAGGGCGGGGGTTTGGAGAGCAGTTCTTC. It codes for CASSTPGRGFGEQFF.

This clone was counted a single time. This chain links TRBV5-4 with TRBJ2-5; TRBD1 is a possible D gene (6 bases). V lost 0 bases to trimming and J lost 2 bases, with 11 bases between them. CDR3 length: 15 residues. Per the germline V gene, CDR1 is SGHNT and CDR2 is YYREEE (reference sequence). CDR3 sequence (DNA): TGTGCCAGCAGCTTGGGGCAGGGGCTACAAGAGACCCAGTACTTC. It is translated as CASSLGQGLQETQYF.

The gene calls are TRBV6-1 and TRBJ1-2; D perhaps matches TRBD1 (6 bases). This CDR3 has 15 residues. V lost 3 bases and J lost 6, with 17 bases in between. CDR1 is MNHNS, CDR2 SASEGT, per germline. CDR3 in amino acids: CASSEVGGALNGYTF. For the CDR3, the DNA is TGTGCCAGCAGTGAGGTGGGGGGGGCGCTTAATGGCTACACCTTC.

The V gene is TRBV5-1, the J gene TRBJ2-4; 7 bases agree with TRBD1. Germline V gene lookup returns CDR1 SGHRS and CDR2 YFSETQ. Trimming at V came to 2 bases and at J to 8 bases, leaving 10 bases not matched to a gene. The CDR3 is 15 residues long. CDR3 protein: CASSLRGLALDIQYF. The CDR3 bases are TGCGCCAGCAGCTTAAGGGGGCTAGCTCTAGACATTCAGTACTTC.

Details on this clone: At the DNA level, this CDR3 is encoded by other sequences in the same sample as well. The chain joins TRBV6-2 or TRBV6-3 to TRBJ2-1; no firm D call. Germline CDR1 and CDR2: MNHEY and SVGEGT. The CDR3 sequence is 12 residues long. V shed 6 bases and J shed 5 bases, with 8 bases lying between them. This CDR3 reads CASSLRDNEQFF. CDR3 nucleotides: TGTGCCAGCAGCCTACGAGACAATGAGCAGTTCTTC.

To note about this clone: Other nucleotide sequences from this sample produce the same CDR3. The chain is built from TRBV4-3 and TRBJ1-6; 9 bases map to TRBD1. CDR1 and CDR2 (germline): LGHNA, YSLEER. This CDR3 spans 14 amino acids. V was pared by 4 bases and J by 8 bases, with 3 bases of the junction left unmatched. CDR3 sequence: CASSLDRGDSPLHF. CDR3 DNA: TGCGCCAGCAGCCTGGACAGGGGTGATTCACCCCTCCACTTT.

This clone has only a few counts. The CDR3 is CASSSSTEAFF. CDR3 coding DNA: TGTGCCAGCAGCTCCAGTACTGAAGCTTTCTTT. J is TRBJ1-1 and V is TRBV5-4; D is unresolved. Germline V gives CDR1 SGHNT, CDR2 YYREEE (reference sequence). The CDR3 spans 11 residues. Trimming left V 3 bases short and J 5 bases short, with 5 bases between. The full variable domain, rest sourced from reference TRBV5-4 and TRBJ1-1, is ETGVTQSPTHLIKTRGQQVTLRCSSQSGHNTVSWYQQALGQGPQFIFQYYREEENGRGNFPPRFSGLQFPNYSSELNVNALELDDSALYLCASSSSTEAFFGQGTRLTVV.

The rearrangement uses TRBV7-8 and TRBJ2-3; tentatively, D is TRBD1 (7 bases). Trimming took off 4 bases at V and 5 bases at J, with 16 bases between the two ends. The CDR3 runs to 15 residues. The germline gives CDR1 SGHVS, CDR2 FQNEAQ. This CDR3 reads CASSSEGARGDTQYF. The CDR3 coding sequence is TGTGCCAGCAGCTCGGAGGGGGCGCGTGGAGATACGCAGTATTTT.

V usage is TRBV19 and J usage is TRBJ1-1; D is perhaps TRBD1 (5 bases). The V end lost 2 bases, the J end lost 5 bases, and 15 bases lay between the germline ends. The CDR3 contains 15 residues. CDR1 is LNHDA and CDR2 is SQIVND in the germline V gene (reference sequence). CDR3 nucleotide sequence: TGTGCCAGTAGTATAAGCGGCCCACGGGGGACTGAAGCTTTCTTT. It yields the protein CASSISGPRGTEAFF.

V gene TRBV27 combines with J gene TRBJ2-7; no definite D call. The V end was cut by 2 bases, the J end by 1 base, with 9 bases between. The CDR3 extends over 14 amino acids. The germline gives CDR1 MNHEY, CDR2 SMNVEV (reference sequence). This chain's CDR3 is CASSLMPGSYEQYF. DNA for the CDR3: TGTGCCAGCAGTTTAATGCCAGGTTCCTACGAGCAGTACTTC.

CDR3 in amino acids: CASSLGGRAYGYTF. DNA of the CDR3: TGTGCCAGCAGCTTGGGAGGCAGGGCCTATGGCTACACCTTC. This chain uses TRBV5-6 with TRBJ1-2; D is perhaps TRBD1 (5 bases). Trimming pared 0 bases from V and 4 bases from J, leaving 10 bases between. CDR3 length: 14 residues. Germline assignment: CDR1 SGHDT and CDR2 YYEEEE.

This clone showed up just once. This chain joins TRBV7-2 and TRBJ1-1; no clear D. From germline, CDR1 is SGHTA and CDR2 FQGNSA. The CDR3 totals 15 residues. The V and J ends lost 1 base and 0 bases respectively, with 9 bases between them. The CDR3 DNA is TGTGCCAGCAGCTTAGAGGAGTTAATGAACACTGAAGCTTTCTTT. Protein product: CASSLEELMNTEAFF.

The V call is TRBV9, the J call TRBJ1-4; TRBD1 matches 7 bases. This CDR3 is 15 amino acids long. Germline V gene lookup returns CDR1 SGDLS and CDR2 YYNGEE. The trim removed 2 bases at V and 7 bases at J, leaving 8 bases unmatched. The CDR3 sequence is CASSVGTVPGEKLFF. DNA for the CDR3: TGTGCCAGCAGCGTGGGGACAGTGCCTGGTGAAAAACTGTTTTTT.

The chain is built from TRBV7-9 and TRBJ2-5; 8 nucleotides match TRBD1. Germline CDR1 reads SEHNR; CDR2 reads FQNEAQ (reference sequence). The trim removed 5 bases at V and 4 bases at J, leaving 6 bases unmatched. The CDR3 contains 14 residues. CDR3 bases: TGTGCCAGCAGCCTACAGGGGGGTGTAGAGACCCAGTACTTC. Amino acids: CASSLQGGVETQYF.

The CDR3 loop reads CASVNPGTYNNEQFF. For the CDR3, the DNA is TGTGCCAGCGTAAACCCCGGGACATATAACAATGAGCAGTTCTTC. The J gene is TRBJ2-1, the V gene TRBV18; D might be TRBD1 (6 bases). The germline CDR1 and CDR2 sequences are KGHSH and LQKENI. V was cut by 8 bases and J by 5 bases, with 19 bases left in between. The CDR3 runs 15 residues.